This paragraph covers one T cell receptor beta chain sequence. Its antigen is still unknown. The CDR3 is made up of 13 amino acids. Between the trimmed V and J ends, which lost 3 bases and 8 bases, there was a span of 11 bases. Germline lookup yields CDR1 LNHDA and CDR2 SQIVND (reference sequence). This specimen belongs to a study of STAT5B mutations in CD4+ large granular lymphocyte leukemia. In the original analysis: Productive clonotypes were detectable down to 2.59 x 10-5 frequency. Data came from immunoSEQ multiplex PCR; TCRdb stores just in-frame clones and leaves some out. V, J and clone size are those of that table, while D and trimming were read from the DNA. The repertoire holds around 34,000 clones, with approximately 80% as singletons. Overall study results and limits: Main leukemic clonotypes were patient-specific, but approximately 25% appeared at low frequency elsewhere.

The sequence derives from a human donor in good health. The V and J genes are TRBV19 and TRBJ2-1, with D possibly matching TRBD1 (5 bases). Sequenced sample: CD4+ T cells from blood buffy coats. The CDR3 bases are TGTGCCAGTAGTATTGCTGTACAGGATGAGCAGTTCTTC. Its translation: CASSIAVQDEQFF.